The 5 T cell receptor beta chains presented below share a single source sample, sequenced in a study of blood T cell repertoires in COVID-19. Libraries were prepared by immunoSEQ multiplex PCR; TCRdb keeps only in-frame clonotypes and omits some of them. Of just over 250,000 clones detected, approximately 88% appear once; the ten largest clones hold 9.5% to 13%. Sequencing was done on a sample of peripheral blood. These receptors were obtained from a woman between 65 and 79 years old with COVID-19, enrolled during active disease.

V gene TRBV7-2 combines with J gene TRBJ1-5; D is possibly TRBD1 (5 bases). V shed 5 bases and J shed 5 bases, with 13 bases lying between them. This CDR3 has 14 residues. Germline V gives CDR1 SGHTA, CDR2 FQGNSA. The CDR3 is CASSEFDSHQPQHF. The CDR3 nucleotides are TGTGCCAGCAGCGAGTTTGACAGTCATCAGCCCCAGCATTTT. Full variable domain (outside the CDR3, taken from reference TRBV7-2 and TRBJ1-5): GAGVSQSPSNKVTEKGKDVELRCDPISGHTALYWYRQSLGQGLEFLIYFQGNSAPDKSGLPSDRFSAERTGGSVSTLTIQRTQQEDSAVYLCASSEFDSHQPQHFGDGTRLSIL.

The chain links TRBV28 to TRBJ1-3; D not certain. The V and J ends lost 5 bases and 0 bases respectively, with 11 bases between them. The CDR3 is 15 residues long. In germline, CDR1 is MDHEN, CDR2 SYDVKM. CDR3 region: CASSPPTFSGNTIYF. CDR3 nucleotide sequence: TGTGCCAGCAGTCCCCCAACTTTCTCTGGAAACACCATATATTTT. Using reference TRBV28 and TRBJ1-3 for the parts outside the CDR3, the full variable domain is DVKVTQSSRYLVKRTGEKVFLECVQDMDHENMFWYRQDPGLGLRLIYFSYDVKMKEKGDIPEGYSVSREKKERFSLILESASTNQTSMYLCASSPPTFSGNTIYFGEGSWLTVV.

The V call is TRBV6-1, the J call TRBJ2-2, with D possibly being TRBD1 (6 bases). This CDR3 spans 15 amino acids. CDR1 and CDR2 from the germline V gene are MNHNS and SASEGT. Trimming pared 3 bases from V and 4 bases from J, leaving 12 bases between. The CDR3 DNA is TGTGCCAGCAGTGACGGGACAAGGTTCACCGGGGAGCTGTTTTTT. Encoded protein: CASSDGTRFTGELFF.

The chain carries TRBV7-8 and TRBJ2-1; TRBD2 matches at 13 bases. The CDR3 extends over 16 amino acids. Germline CDR1 SGHVS, CDR2 FQNEAQ. Trimming took 2 bases from V and 4 from J; bases not matched to a gene: 2. CDR3 protein: CASSLLLAGGYNEQFF. The CDR3 DNA reads as TGTGCCAGCAGCTTATTACTAGCGGGAGGGTACAATGAGCAGTTCTTC.

The rearrangement links TRBV6-2 or TRBV6-3 to TRBJ1-5; D is possibly TRBD1 (5 bases). The CDR3 has 14 amino acids. Germline lookup yields CDR1 MNHEY and CDR2 SVGEGT. Deletions cut 2 bases from V and 4 bases from J, with 9 bases between. CDR3 protein: CASSYGSGNQPQHF. In nucleotides, the CDR3 is TGTGCCAGCAGTTACGGGTCAGGGAATCAGCCCCAGCATTTT.